Given below is one T cell receptor beta chain in context. Antigen: not known. With 1 base removed from V and 0 bases from J, the gap between germline ends came to 6 bases. The CDR3 is 14 amino acids. The germline V gene has CDR1 LGHNA and CDR2 YSLEER. Sequenced by immunoSEQ multiplex PCR; TCRdb stores in-frame clones only, minus some. The sample carries around 16,000 clones, about 86% recorded once. Time point specified: newly diagnosed, previously untreated cHL patient sample. Purification of CD4+ T cells from thawed PBMCs was achieved by magnetic negative selection. Newly diagnosed, untreated classical Hodgkin lymphoma PBMCs provided comparison. The data stem from a study of PD-1 blockade in classical Hodgkin lymphoma. Whole-study results and caveats: Relapsed/refractory patients reportedly had the lowest baseline TCR diversity, below newly diagnosed patients, who were below healthy donors. Repertoire differences have undefined causes, possibly disease activity or prior therapy.

The V gene is TRBV4-3, the J gene TRBJ1-1; no clear D gene. This receptor was identified in a human donor with classical Hodgkin lymphoma. Sequencing was done on a sample of CD4+ T cells from blood. For the CDR3, the DNA is TGCGCCAGCAGCCAAGGCGTCTTGAACACTGAAGCTTTCTTT. Encoded protein: CASSQGVLNTEAFF.